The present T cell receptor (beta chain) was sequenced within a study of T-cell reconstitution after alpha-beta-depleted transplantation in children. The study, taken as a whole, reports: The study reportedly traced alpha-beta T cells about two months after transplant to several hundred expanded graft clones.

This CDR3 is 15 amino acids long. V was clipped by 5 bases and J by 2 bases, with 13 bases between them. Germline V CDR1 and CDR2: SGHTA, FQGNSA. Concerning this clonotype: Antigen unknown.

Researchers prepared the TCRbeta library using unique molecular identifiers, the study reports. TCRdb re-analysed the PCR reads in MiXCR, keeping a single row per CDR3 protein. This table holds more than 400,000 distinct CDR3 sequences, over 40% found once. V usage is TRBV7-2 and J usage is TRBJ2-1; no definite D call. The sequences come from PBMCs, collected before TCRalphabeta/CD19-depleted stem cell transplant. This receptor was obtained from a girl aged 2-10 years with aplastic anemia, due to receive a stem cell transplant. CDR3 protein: CASSPPIDPYNEQFF. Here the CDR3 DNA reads TGTGCCAGCAGCCCTCCAATAGACCCCTACAATGAGCAGTTCTTC.